The present entry profiles one T cell receptor (beta chain) with its context. The repertoire was sequenced with immunoSEQ multiplex PCR; TCRdb's copy has only in-frame clones and lacks some. The sample carries approximately 940,000 clones, 76% recorded once. The data were taken from a study of shared clonotypes between healthy human individuals. The CDR3 totals 13 residues. The V gene lost 3 bases and the J gene lost 7 bases, with 11 bases spanning the gap. Per germline, CDR1 LNHDA and CDR2 SQIVND (reference sequence). The V gene is TRBV19, the J gene TRBJ2-3, with TRBD1 as a possible D gene (5 bases). The sequenced material came from memory CD4+ T cells sorted from blood. Subset reported: CD45RA-negative fraction. The TCR originated in a man aged 18 to 29 in good health. The CDR3 region is CASSITGVNTQYF. CDR3 coding DNA: TGTGCCAGTAGTATCACAGGTGTAAATACGCAGTATTTT.